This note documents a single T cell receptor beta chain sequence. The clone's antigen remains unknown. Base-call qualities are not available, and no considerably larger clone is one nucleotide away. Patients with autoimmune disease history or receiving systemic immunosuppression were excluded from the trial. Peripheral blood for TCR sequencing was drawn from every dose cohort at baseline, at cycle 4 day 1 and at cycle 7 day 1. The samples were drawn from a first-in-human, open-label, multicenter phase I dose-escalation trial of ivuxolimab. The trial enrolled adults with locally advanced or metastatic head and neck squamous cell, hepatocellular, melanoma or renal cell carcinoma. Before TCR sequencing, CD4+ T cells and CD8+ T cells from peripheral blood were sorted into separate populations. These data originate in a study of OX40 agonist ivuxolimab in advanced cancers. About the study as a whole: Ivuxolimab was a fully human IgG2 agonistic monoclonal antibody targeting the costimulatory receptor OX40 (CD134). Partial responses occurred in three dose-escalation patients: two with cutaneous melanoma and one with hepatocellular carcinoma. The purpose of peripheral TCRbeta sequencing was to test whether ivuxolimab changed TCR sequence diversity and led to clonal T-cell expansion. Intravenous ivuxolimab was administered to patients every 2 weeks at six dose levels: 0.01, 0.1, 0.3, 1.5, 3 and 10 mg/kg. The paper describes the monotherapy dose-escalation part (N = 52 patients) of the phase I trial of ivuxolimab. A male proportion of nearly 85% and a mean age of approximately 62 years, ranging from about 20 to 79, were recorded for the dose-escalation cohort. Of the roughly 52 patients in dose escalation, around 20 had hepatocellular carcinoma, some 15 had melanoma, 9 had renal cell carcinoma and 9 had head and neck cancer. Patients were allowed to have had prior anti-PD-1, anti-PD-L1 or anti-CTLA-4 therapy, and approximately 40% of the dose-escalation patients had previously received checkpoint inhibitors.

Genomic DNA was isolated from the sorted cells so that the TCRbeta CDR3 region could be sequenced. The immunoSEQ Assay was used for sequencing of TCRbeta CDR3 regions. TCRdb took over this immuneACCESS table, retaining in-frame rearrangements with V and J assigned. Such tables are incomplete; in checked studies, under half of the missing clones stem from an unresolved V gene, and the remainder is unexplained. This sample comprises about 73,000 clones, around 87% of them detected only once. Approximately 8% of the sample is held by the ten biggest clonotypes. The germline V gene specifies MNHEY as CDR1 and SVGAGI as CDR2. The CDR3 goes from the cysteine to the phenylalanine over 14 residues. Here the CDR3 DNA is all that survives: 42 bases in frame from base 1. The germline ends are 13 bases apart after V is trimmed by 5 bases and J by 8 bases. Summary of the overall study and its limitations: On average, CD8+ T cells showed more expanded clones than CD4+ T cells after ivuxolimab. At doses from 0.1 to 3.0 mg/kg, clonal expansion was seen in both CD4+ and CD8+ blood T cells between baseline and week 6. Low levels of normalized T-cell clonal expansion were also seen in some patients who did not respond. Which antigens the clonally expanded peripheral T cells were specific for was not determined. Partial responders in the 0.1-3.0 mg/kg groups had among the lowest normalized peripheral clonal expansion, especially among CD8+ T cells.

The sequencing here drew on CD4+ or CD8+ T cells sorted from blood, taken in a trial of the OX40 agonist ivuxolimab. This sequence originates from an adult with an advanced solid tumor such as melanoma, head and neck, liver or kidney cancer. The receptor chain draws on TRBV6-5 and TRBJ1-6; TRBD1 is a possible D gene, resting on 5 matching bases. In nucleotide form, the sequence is TGTGCCAGCAGTCGAGAGGGGAGGCATTCACCCCTCCACTTT. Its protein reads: CASSREGRHSPLHF.